The rows below give T cell receptor beta chains drawn from one sample of a study of T cells after yellow fever vaccination. TCRdb reanalysed the 5' RACE reads using MiXCR and keeps one entry per CDR3 protein. In the table there are about 310,000 distinct CDR3 sequences, approximately 3.9% of which are singletons. The material sequenced was PBMCs, taken on the day of the yellow fever booster vaccination. These receptors all stem from a man between 18 and 29 years old who received the YFV17D yellow fever vaccine. The CDR3 runs from the conserved cysteine through the conserved F or W. Fields, in order: J gene, D gene, V gene, clone size, CDR3 protein, CDR3 DNA. The D gene is left open where the match is weak. Clone size is not always given. Where it is, it says once, few, many or a class for expanded clones.

J: TRBJ2-1
D: TRBD1
V: TRBV10-3
size: many
CDR3: CAIRAQGAGEQFF
DNA: TGTGCCATCAGAGCACAGGGGGCTGGTGAGCAGTTCTTC

J: TRBJ2-2
D: TRBD1
V: TRBV7-2
size: .
CDR3: CASRDRVGELFF
DNA: TGTGCCAGCAGGGACAGGGTCGGGGAGCTGTTTTTT

J: TRBJ2-7
D: .
V: TRBV11-2
size: many
CDR3: CASSSLTAREQYF
DNA: TGTGCCAGCAGCTCTCTGACTGCGCGGGAGCAGTACTTC

J: TRBJ2-3
D: .
V: TRBV24-1
size: few
CDR3: CATSDSGTYDTDTQYF
DNA: TGTGCCACCAGTGATTCCGGGACTTACGACACAGATACGCAGTATTTT

J: TRBJ2-2
D: .
V: TRBV7-2
size: few
CDR3: CASSSQSPGELFF
DNA: TGTGCCAGCAGCTCACAAAGTCCCGGGGAGCTGTTTTTT

J: TRBJ1-3
D: .
V: TRBV7-9
size: many
CDR3: CASRKMGTGNTIYF
DNA: TGTGCCAGCAGGAAGATGGGTACTGGAAACACCATATATTTT

J: TRBJ1-5
D: .
V: TRBV12-3/TRBV12-4
size: few
CDR3: CASTSSNQPQHF
DNA: TGTGCCAGCACGTCGAGTAATCAGCCCCAGCATTTT

J: TRBJ1-1
D: .
V: TRBV19
size: .
CDR3: CAGLRVTVEAFF
DNA: TGTGCCGGACTACGGGTCACGGTTGAAGCTTTCTTT

J: TRBJ1-2
D: .
V: TRBV7-2
size: few
CDR3: CASSPPPDIIFTF
DNA: TGTGCCAGCAGCCCCCCGCCGGACATCATTTTCACCTTC

J: TRBJ2-2
D: .
V: TRBV5-5
size: .
CDR3: CASSLDSTLTGELFF
DNA: TGTGCCAGCAGCTTGGACAGTACCCTTACCGGGGAGCTGTTTTTT

J: TRBJ1-6
D: .
V: TRBV15
size: many
CDR3: CATSRDQGGESPLHF
DNA: TGTGCCACCAGCAGAGATCAGGGTGGCGAATCACCCCTCCACTTT

J: TRBJ2-3
D: .
V: TRBV7-2
size: few
CDR3: CASSAYRGGSDTQYF
DNA: TGTGCCAGCAGCGCCTACAGGGGAGGGTCAGATACGCAGTATTTT

J: TRBJ1-5
D: .
V: TRBV6-2/TRBV6-3
size: .
CDR3: CASREGGEVQPQHF
DNA: TGTGCCAGCAGGGAAGGGGGGGAGGTTCAGCCCCAGCATTTT

J: TRBJ1-1
D: .
V: TRBV9
size: .
CDR3: CASSPSVGNEAFF
DNA: TGTGCCAGCAGCCCCTCCGTGGGAAATGAAGCTTTCTTT

J: TRBJ2-3
D: .
V: TRBV12-3/TRBV12-4
size: few
CDR3: CASNIADTQYF
DNA: TGTGCCAGCAACATAGCGGATACGCAGTATTTT

J: TRBJ1-6
D: .
V: TRBV4-1
size: .
CDR3: CASSQVVSGSPLHF
DNA: TGCGCCAGCAGCCAGGTTGTATCGGGGTCACCCCTCCACTTT

J: TRBJ1-4
D: TRBD1
V: TRBV12-3/TRBV12-4
size: .
CDR3: CASSLDRRNEKLFF
DNA: TGTGCCAGCAGTCTGGACAGGAGGAATGAAAAACTGTTTTTT

J: TRBJ2-5
D: TRBD1
V: TRBV2
size: few
CDR3: CASSWTGENQETQYF
DNA: TGTGCCAGCAGTTGGACAGGGGAAAACCAAGAGACCCAGTACTTC

J: TRBJ2-1
D: .
V: TRBV27
size: .
CDR3: CASSFAGVYNEQFF
DNA: TGTGCCAGCAGTTTCGCAGGGGTCTACAATGAGCAGTTCTTC

J: TRBJ1-3
D: .
V: TRBV20-1
size: few
CDR3: CSASDRPFYSGNTIYF
DNA: TGCAGTGCTAGCGACAGGCCTTTCTACTCTGGAAACACCATATATTTT

J: TRBJ1-5
D: .
V: TRBV6-5
size: .
CDR3: CASSYSSPRGQPQHF
DNA: TGTGCCAGCAGTTACTCGAGTCCGCGGGGACAGCCCCAGCATTTT

J: TRBJ1-1
D: .
V: TRBV12-3/TRBV12-4
size: many
CDR3: CAINRVNTEAFF
DNA: TGTGCCATCAATCGGGTGAACACTGAAGCTTTCTTT

J: TRBJ1-4
D: .
V: TRBV5-1
size: .
CDR3: CASSFGARNEKLFF
DNA: TGCGCCAGCAGCTTTGGGGCACGTAATGAAAAACTGTTTTTT

J: TRBJ1-5
D: .
V: TRBV10-3
size: many
CDR3: CAISPAGRPQHF
DNA: TGTGCCATCAGCCCTGCGGGGAGGCCCCAGCATTTT

J: TRBJ2-5
D: .
V: TRBV12-3/TRBV12-4
size: many
CDR3: CASRDTLGETQYF
DNA: TGTGCCAGCAGGGACACCTTGGGGGAGACCCAGTACTTC

J: TRBJ2-5
D: .
V: TRBV4-3
size: many
CDR3: CASSQEDGRIQETQYF
DNA: TGCGCCAGCAGCCAAGAAGATGGGAGAATACAAGAGACCCAGTACTTC

J: TRBJ1-6
D: TRBD1
V: TRBV5-1
size: .
CDR3: CASSWTGENSPLHF
DNA: TGCGCCAGCAGCTGGACAGGGGAAAATTCACCCCTCCACTTT

J: TRBJ2-6
D: TRBD1
V: TRBV28
size: many
CDR3: CASQTGAGANVLTF
DNA: TGTGCCAGTCAAACAGGGGCTGGGGCCAACGTCCTGACTTTC

J: TRBJ1-4
D: .
V: TRBV14
size: few
CDR3: CASSPRTDSREKLFF
DNA: TGTGCCAGCAGCCCTAGGACGGACTCCCGCGAAAAACTGTTTTTT

J: TRBJ2-3
D: .
V: TRBV7-2
size: few
CDR3: CASSLGGRVADTQYF
DNA: TGTGCCAGCAGCTTAGGGGGGCGCGTCGCAGATACGCAGTATTTT

J: TRBJ2-3
D: .
V: TRBV19
size: few
CDR3: CASSIHISGDTQYF
DNA: TGTGCCAGTAGTATCCATATCTCGGGGGATACGCAGTATTTT

J: TRBJ2-3
D: .
V: TRBV5-1
size: many
CDR3: CASRADADTQYF
DNA: TGCGCCAGCAGGGCTGATGCGGATACGCAGTATTTT

J: TRBJ2-5
D: TRBD2
V: TRBV28
size: few
CDR3: CASSTDARGEETQYF
DNA: TGTGCCAGCAGTACCGACGCGCGGGGGGAGGAGACCCAGTACTTC

J: TRBJ2-3
D: .
V: TRBV12-3/TRBV12-4
size: .
CDR3: CASRGWGASTDTQYF
DNA: TGTGCCAGCAGGGGTTGGGGGGCGTCGACAGATACGCAGTATTTT

J: TRBJ2-7
D: TRBD1
V: TRBV4-3
size: few
CDR3: CASSPERWTGLGEQYF
DNA: TGCGCCAGCAGCCCTGAACGATGGACAGGGCTCGGCGAGCAGTACTTC

J: TRBJ1-4
D: .
V: TRBV4-1
size: many
CDR3: CASRPVRGGTVGEKLFF
DNA: TGCGCCAGCAGACCTGTGCGGGGTGGGACTGTGGGCGAAAAACTGTTTTTT

J: TRBJ1-6
D: .
V: TRBV2
size: .
CDR3: CASSEVGDNSPLHF
DNA: TGTGCCAGCAGTGAAGTAGGGGATAATTCACCCCTCCACTTT

J: TRBJ1-6
D: .
V: TRBV7-2
size: few
CDR3: CASSPRWQGTSPLHF
DNA: TGTGCCAGCAGCCCCAGGTGGCAGGGGACGTCACCCCTCCACTTT

J: TRBJ2-2
D: .
V: TRBV4-3
size: many
CDR3: CASSQDPRDANTGELFF
DNA: TGCGCCAGCAGCCAAGATCCTAGGGACGCGAACACCGGGGAGCTGTTTTTT

J: TRBJ2-1
D: .
V: TRBV29-1
size: many
CDR3: CSVEDRRGSGEQFF
DNA: TGCAGCGTTGAAGATCGGAGAGGGTCGGGTGAGCAGTTCTTC

J: TRBJ2-3
D: TRBD2
V: TRBV5-1
size: many
CDR3: CASTVTSHTDTQYF
DNA: TGCGCCAGCACCGTGACTAGCCACACAGATACGCAGTATTTT

J: TRBJ1-5
D: .
V: TRBV9
size: .
CDR3: CASSAGGGSYQPQHF
DNA: TGTGCCAGCAGCGCGGGGGGGGGCAGTTATCAGCCCCAGCATTTT

J: TRBJ2-7
D: TRBD1
V: TRBV5-1
size: many
CDR3: CASSSPGQTYEQYF
DNA: TGCGCCAGCAGCTCTCCGGGACAGACGTACGAGCAGTACTTC